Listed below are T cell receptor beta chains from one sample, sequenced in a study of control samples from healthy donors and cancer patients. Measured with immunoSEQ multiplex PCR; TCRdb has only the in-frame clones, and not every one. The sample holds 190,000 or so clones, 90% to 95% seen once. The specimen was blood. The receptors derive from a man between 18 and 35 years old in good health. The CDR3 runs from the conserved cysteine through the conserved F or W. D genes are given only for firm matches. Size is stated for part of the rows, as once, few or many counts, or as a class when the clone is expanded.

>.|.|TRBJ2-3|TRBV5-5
CASSRDSRLTDTQYF
TGTGCCAGCAGCCGGGACTCCAGGCTCACAGATACGCAGTATTTT
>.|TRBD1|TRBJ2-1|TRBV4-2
CASSLKGTGYNEQFF
TGTGCCAGCAGCCTGAAAGGGACAGGCTACAATGAGCAGTTCTTC
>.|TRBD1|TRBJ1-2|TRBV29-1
CSVVGQGAGGYTF
TGCAGCGTGGTTGGACAGGGGGCCGGTGGCTACACCTTC
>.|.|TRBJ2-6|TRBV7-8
CASSFMGSGANVLTF
TGTGCCAGCAGCTTTATGGGATCTGGGGCCAACGTCCTGACTTTC
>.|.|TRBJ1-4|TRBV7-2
CASSLVSGTNEKLFF
TGTGCCAGCAGCTTAGTATCGGGGACCAATGAAAAACTGTTTTTT
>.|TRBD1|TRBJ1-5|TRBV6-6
CASSQRGQGAAYIAQHF
TGTGCCAGCAGTCAAAGGGGACAGGGGGCAGCGTATATCGCCCAGCATTTT
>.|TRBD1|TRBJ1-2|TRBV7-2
CASSLAGTGLIGGYTF
TGTGCCAGCAGCTTAGCGGGGACAGGGCTAATAGGCGGCTACACCTTC
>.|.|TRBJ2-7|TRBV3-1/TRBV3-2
CASSRGSFGYEQYF
TGTGCCAGCAGCCGAGGGAGCTTCGGCTACGAGCAGTACTTC
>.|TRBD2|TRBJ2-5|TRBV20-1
CSASDWATSGGSERETQYF
TGCAGTGCTAGTGATTGGGCGACTAGCGGGGGGTCGGAGAGAGAGACCCAGTACTTC
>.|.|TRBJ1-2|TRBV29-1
CSVVGQGVGYGYTF
TGCAGCGTTGTGGGGCAGGGAGTAGGCTATGGCTACACCTTC
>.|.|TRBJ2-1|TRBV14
CASSQVMRGNEQFF
TGTGCCAGCAGCCAAGTCATGAGGGGGAATGAGCAGTTCTTC
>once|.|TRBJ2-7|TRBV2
CASRNHVREQYF
TGTGCCAGCAGGAACCACGTGCGGGAGCAGTACTTC
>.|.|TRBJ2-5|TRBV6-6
CASSPLAQETQYF
TGTGCCAGCAGCCCCTTGGCCCAAGAGACCCAGTACTTC
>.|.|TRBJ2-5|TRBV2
CASRSPIRVARETQYF
TGTGCCAGCAGGAGCCCCATCAGGGTCGCTCGGGAGACCCAGTACTTC
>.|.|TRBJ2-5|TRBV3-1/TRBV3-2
CASSQDPWTLMGQETQYF
TGTGCCAGCAGCCAAGATCCTTGGACATTGATGGGGCAAGAGACCCAGTACTTC
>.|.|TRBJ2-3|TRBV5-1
CASSLGSREDTQYF
TGCGCCAGCAGCTTGGGGTCCAGGGAAGATACGCAGTATTTT
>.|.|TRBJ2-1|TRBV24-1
CATHAGIGHYSEQFF
TGTGCCACCCACGCCGGGATTGGGCATTATAGTGAGCAGTTCTTC